The clone carrying this TCR beta chain appeared many times. What it binds is not known. The CDR3 runs 13 residues. Trimming removed 8 bases from V and 4 bases from J; junction bases left unmatched: 10. Germline CDR1 reads DFQATT; CDR2 reads SNEGSKA (reference sequence). This entry comes from a study of T cells after yellow fever vaccination. About the study: With SMART-Seq v4 Ultra Low Input, the fractions containing low cell numbers were prepared.

Points from the study as a whole: Abundant clonotypes (contaminants from the bulk population) could be present in FACS-sorted repertoires.

TCRdb redid the calling of the 5' RACE reads with MiXCR, one entry per CDR3 protein. The table shows 310,000 or so distinct CDR3 sequences, with less than 4.5% occurring only once. The sequences come from PBMCs, collected on the day of the yellow fever booster vaccination. This chain uses TRBV20-1 with TRBJ1-2, with 7 nucleotides matching TRBD1. The receptor was isolated from a man aged 18 to 30 who received the YFV17D yellow fever vaccine. The CDR3: CSTSRGLLYGYTF. DNA for the CDR3: TGCAGTACCTCAAGGGGGCTCCTCTATGGCTACACCTTC.